The present T cell receptor (beta chain) was sequenced within a study of cytomegalovirus exposure and HLA in healthy donors. Study outcomes and limitations: Sequences of the TCR beta chain were said to predict the HLA-A and HLA-B alleles of most subjects accurately. According to the study, 150 to 200 TCR beta chains were cytomegalovirus-associated.

Remarks on this clone: Its antigen is still unknown.

The study ran its PCR with 60 Vbeta and 13 Jbeta primers. TCRdb keeps only in-frame clones here, not all; method: immunoSEQ multiplex PCR. The listing contains about 70,000 clones. This CDR3 region has 14 residues. Germline-derived CDR1 and CDR2 are WNHNN and SYGVQD (reference sequence). Trimming pared 3 bases from V and 1 base from J, leaving 9 bases between. The receptor was derived from a female donor in good health and CMV-seropositive. The chain joins TRBV10-1 to TRBJ1-1; the D is unclear. The sequencing sample was made of PBMCs. The CDR3 sequence: CASSDEGKNTEAFF. DNA of the CDR3: TGCGCCAGCAGTGATGAGGGTAAGAACACTGAAGCTTTCTTT.